This T cell receptor beta chain comes out of a study of blood T cell repertoires in COVID-19. Data came from immunoSEQ multiplex PCR; TCRdb stores just in-frame clones and leaves some out. The top ten clones hold about 1.5% of a sample with 430,000 or so clones, roughly 90% of them seen once. Germline V lookup: CDR1 WSHSY, CDR2 SAAADI. Trimming pared 0 bases from V and 1 base from J, leaving 5 bases between. This CDR3 is built from 14 residues. This clone has just one count. Sequences were obtained from PBMCs or T cells enriched from blood (not recorded which). The origin of this receptor is a woman under 30 who had been exposed to COVID-19. J is TRBJ2-3 and V is TRBV10-2; D gene unclear. For the CDR3, the DNA is TGCGCCAGCAGTGAGTCCTACCGCACAGATACGCAGTATTTT. Translating it yields CASSESYRTDTQYF.